This TCR beta chain was sequenced for a study of blood T cell repertoires in COVID-19 (dated by TCRdb to the early 2020s). Describing the broader study: Collaborator samples came from the United States, Italy and Spain and covered acute and convalescent phases of COVID-19. The material from the prospective study consisted of cDNA or gDNA derived from T cells, B-cell-depleted T cells, or PBMCs. The dataset comprised deeply sampled blood TCRbeta repertoires from subjects exposed to, actively infected with, or recovered from COVID-19. A freely available public database, intended as a resource for researchers studying the immune response to SARS-CoV-2, is where the repertoires were released. Samples came from the ongoing ImmuneRACE study (first 160 participants) plus 1,254 subjects from 6 global collaborators. The sample metadata nearly always contained a de-identified subject ID, COVID-19 status, age in years and sex. HLA class I and class II types, where available, came from metadata supplied by the sample provider rather than from assay-based typing. Paper-wide results and their limitations: The amount of clinical and demographic metadata varied by source and participant and was provided uncurated.

Participants in the prospective study were aged 18 to 89 years, lived in 20 to 25 United States geographic areas, and enrolled through a virtual design. In the prospective study, cohorts were assigned on the basis of participant-reported clinical history obtained from a screening survey and a study questionnaire. Recovered participants in ImmuneRACE Cohort 3 were defined by two consecutive negative NP/OP PCR tests, clearance by a healthcare professional, or resolution of symptoms. Mobile phlebotomists in the prospective study collected whole blood, serum and a nasopharyngeal or oropharyngeal swab from every participant. Additional blood draws and questionnaires over a 2-month period could optionally be provided by prospective study participants. Blood samples from the prospective study were shipped frozen or at room temperature prior to DNA extraction. The CDR3 starts with the cysteine, ends with the phenylalanine, and has 16 residues. Of all the DNA, just the CDR3 is kept, 48 bases in frame from base 1. V is pruned by 1 base and J by 3 bases, leaving 7 bases of the junction without a gene match. The germline V gene provides CDR1 SGHAT and CDR2 FQNNGV.

On this clone: There is no known antigen for this receptor. Within one base of it there is no much larger clone, and no base qualities were kept.

TCRbeta CDR3 regions were amplified from genomic DNA by means of the immunoSEQ Assay, a bias-controlled multiplex PCR. In the original analysis: Nucleated cell counts per sample were estimated from amplification of reference gene primers within the assay. Sequence reads were collapsed and filtered to measure the absolute abundance of every unique TCRbeta CDR3 rearrangement. For each sample, productive Simpson clonality was calculated as the square root of Simpson's diversity index over productive rearrangements. Held by TCRdb, this immuneACCESS table contains in-frame sequences only and omits some clones. Under half of the omission traces to an unresolved V gene where checked; the cause of the rest is unknown. That table furnishes V, J and clone size, whereas the DNA furnished D and trimming. Present in this sample are about 350,000 clones, approximately 84% of which were seen just once. The top ten hold almost 3% of the sample.

The receptor comes from a young woman who had recovered from COVID-19. This sequence uses TRBV11-2 and TRBJ2-7, and TRBD1 aligns with 9 junction nucleotides. Sequencing was performed on PBMCs or T cells enriched from blood (not recorded which). In nucleotide form, the sequence is TGTGCCAGCAGCTTAGTAGACGGACAGGGGCTCTACGAGCAGTACTTC. Its protein product is CASSLVDGQGLYEQYF.